This T cell receptor (beta chain) was recorded in a study of blood T cells in healthy people across ages. Study findings and constraints: Naive T cell percentage showed a strong correlation with the diversity of TCR beta. It was the long-lived donors that had more naive CD4+ cells and higher diversity than aged donors.

A second PCR of about 6 to 12 cycles used a sample-barcoded 5' primer and a J-beta primer mix. Each CDR3 protein is one row after TCRdb ran MiXCR on the 5' RACE reads. The sample includes 1.5 million to 2 million distinct CDR3 sequences, roughly 52% of them seen just once. Germline CDR1 is SGHNT and CDR2 is YENEEA. The CDR3 runs to 15 residues. Concerning this clonotype: The antigen remains unidentified.

The TCR sequence derives from a woman between 35 and 50 years old in good health. This sequence joins TRBV11-3 and TRBJ2-7; 11 bases align to TRBD1. The J call is in doubt because the DNA end fits TRBJ2-5 better. Source material: blood. The CDR3: CASSDRTGGVETQYF. DNA of the CDR3: TGTGCCAGCAGCGACCGGACAGGGGGCGTCGAGACCCAGTACTTC.